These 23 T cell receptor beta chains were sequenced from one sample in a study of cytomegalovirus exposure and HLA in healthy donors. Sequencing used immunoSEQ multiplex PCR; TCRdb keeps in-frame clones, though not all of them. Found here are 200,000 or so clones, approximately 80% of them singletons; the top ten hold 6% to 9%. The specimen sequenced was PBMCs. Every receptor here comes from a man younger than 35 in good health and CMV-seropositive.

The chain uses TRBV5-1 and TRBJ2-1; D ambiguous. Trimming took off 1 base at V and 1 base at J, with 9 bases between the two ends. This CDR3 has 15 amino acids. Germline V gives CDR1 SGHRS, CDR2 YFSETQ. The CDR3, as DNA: TGCGCCAGCAGCTTGCTGAGCGAGTCCTACAATGAGCAGTTCTTC. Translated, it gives CASSLLSESYNEQFF.

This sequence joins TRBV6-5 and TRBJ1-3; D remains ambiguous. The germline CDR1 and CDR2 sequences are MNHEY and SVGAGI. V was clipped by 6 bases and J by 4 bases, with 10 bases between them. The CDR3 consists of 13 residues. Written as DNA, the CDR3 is TGTGCCAGCAGCAACTCGGGGGGAAACACCATATATTTT. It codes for CASSNSGGNTIYF.

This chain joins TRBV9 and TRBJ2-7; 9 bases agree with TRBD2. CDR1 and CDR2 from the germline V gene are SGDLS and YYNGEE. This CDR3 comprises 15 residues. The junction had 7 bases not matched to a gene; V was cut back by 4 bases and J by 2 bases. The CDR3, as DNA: TGTGCCAGCAGCTCGCATGCGGGAGGGCCCTACGAGCAGTACTTC. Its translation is CASSSHAGGPYEQYF.

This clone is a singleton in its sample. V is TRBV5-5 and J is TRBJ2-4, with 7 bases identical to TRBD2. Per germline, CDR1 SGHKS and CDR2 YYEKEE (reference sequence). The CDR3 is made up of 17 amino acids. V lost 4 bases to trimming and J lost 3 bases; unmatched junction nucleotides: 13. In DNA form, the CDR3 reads TGTGCCAGCAGCCCGGGGTGGGGGAGGGCCGACAAAAACATTCAGTACTTC. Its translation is CASSPGWGRADKNIQYF.

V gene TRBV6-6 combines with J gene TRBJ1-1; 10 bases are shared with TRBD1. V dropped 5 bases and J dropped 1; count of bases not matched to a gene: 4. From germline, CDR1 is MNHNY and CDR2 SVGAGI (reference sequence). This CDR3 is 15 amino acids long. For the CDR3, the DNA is TGTGCCAGCAGTCAAAGGGACAGGGGGAACACTGAAGCTTTCTTT. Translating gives CASSQRDRGNTEAFF.

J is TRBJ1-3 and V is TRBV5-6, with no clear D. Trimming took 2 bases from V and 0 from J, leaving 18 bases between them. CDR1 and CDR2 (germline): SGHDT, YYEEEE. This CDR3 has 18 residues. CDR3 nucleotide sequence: TGTGCCAGCAGCTTCGTAGGCGAGGACTTTTACTCTGGAAACACCATATATTTT. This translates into CASSFVGEDFYSGNTIYF.

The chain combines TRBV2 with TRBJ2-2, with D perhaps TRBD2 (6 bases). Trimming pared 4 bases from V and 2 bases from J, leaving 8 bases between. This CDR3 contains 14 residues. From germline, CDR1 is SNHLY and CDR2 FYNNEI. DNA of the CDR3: TGTGCCAGCAGTGGGACTATTAACACCGGGGAGCTGTTTTTT. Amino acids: CASSGTINTGELFF.

DNA of the CDR3: TGCGCCAGCAGCTTAGGGCGGGGCCTTATTTACAATGAGCAGTTCTTC. Translated: CASSLGRGLIYNEQFF. The J gene is TRBJ2-1, the V gene TRBV5-1; possible D gene TRBD2, 6 bases. Per germline, CDR1 SGHRS and CDR2 YFSETQ. Trimming took off 2 bases at V and 4 bases at J, with 16 bases between the two ends. The CDR3 runs 16 residues.

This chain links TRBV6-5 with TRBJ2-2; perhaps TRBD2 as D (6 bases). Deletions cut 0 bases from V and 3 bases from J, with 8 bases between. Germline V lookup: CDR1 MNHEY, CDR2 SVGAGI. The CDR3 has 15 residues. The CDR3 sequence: CASSYSSGHTGELFF. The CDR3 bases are TGTGCCAGCAGTTACTCGAGCGGGCACACCGGGGAGCTGTTTTTT.

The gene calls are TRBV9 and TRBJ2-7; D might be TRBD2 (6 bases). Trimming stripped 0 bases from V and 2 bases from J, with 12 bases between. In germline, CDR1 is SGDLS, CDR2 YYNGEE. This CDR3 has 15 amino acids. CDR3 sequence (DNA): TGTGCCAGCAGCGTAGGGGGGACTCCAACCTACGAGCAGTACTTC. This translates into CASSVGGTPTYEQYF.

For the CDR3, the DNA is TGTGCCAGCAGTTACTCGGTGGGGGCTCAAGAGACCCAGTACTTC. Its protein product is CASSYSVGAQETQYF. The chain employs TRBV6-5 and TRBJ2-5; tentative D call: TRBD1 (6 bases). The germline V gene encodes CDR1 MNHEY and CDR2 SVGAGI. V shed 0 bases and J shed 2 bases, with 10 bases lying between them. The CDR3 has 15 residues.

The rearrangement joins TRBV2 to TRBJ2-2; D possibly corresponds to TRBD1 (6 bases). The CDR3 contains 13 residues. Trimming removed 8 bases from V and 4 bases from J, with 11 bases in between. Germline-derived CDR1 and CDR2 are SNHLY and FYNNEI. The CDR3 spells CASHLGATGELFF. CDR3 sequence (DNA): TGTGCCAGCCACCTGGGGGCCACCGGGGAGCTGTTTTTT.

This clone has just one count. The CDR3 loop reads CASSVDGGSYNEQFF. The CDR3, as DNA: TGTGCCAGCAGCGTAGACGGGGGTTCCTACAATGAGCAGTTCTTC. The chain recombines TRBV9 with TRBJ2-1; possibly TRBD2 for D (6 bases). Looked up from germline, CDR1 is SGDLS and CDR2 is YYNGEE. CDR3 length equals 15 residues. V was cut by 0 bases and J by 1 base, with 8 bases left in between.

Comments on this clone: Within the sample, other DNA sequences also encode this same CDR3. The DNA for the CDR3 is TGTGCCAGCAGCCCCAGGGGCGATAGCAATCAGCCCCAGCATTTT. Amino acid sequence: CASSPRGDSNQPQHF. V gene TRBV9 combines with J gene TRBJ1-5; weak D call: TRBD1 (6 bases). The CDR3 sequence is 15 residues long. Germline loops: CDR1 SGDLS, CDR2 YYNGEE. Between the trimmed V and J ends, which lost 4 bases and 0 bases, there was a span of 11 bases.

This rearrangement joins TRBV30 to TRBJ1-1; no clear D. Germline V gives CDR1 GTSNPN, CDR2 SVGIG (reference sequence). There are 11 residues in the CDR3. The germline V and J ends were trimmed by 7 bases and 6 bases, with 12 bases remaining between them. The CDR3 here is CAFDGGAEAFF. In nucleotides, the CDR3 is TGTGCCTTCGACGGCGGCGCTGAAGCTTTCTTT.

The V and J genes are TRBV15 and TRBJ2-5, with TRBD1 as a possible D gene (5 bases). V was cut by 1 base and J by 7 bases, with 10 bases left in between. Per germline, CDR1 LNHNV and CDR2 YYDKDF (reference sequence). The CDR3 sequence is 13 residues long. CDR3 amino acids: CATSRAGFVTQYF. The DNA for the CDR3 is TGTGCCACCAGCAGAGCAGGGTTTGTGACCCAGTACTTC.

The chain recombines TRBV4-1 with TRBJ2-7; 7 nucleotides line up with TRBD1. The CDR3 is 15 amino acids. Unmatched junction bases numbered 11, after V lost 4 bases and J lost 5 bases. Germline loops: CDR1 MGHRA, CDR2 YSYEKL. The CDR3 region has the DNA TGCGCCAGCAGCCTCGGTACACAGGGGAGCGACGAGCAGTACTTC. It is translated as CASSLGTQGSDEQYF.

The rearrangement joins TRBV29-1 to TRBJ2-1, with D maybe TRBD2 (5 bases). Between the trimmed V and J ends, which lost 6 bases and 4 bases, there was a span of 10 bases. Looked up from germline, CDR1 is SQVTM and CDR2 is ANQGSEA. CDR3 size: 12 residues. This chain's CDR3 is CSVGLVYNEQFF. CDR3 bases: TGCAGCGTCGGACTTGTATACAATGAGCAGTTCTTC.

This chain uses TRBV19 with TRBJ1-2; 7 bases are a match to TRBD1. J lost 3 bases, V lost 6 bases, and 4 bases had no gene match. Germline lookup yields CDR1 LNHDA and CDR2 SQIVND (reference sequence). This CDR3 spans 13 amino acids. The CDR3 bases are TGTGCCAGTAGGAGAGACAGGGACTATGGCTACACCTTC. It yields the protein CASRRDRDYGYTF.

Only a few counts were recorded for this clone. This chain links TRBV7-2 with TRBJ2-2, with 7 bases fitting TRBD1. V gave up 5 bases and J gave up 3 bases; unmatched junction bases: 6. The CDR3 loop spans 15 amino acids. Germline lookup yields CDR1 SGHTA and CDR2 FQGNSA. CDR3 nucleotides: TGTGCCAGCAGCCGAGACAGGGTGGACACCGGGGAGCTGTTTTTT. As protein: CASSRDRVDTGELFF. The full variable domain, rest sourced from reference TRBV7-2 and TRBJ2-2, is GAGVSQSPSNKVTEKGKDVELRCDPISGHTALYWYRQSLGQGLEFLIYFQGNSAPDKSGLPSDRFSAERTGGSVSTLTIQRTQQEDSAVYLCASSRDRVDTGELFFGEGSRLTVL.

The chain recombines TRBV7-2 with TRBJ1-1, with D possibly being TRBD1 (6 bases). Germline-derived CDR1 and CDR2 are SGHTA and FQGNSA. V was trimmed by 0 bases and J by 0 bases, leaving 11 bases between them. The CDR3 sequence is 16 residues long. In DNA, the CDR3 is TGTGCCAGCAGCTTAGCAACAGGGCAAATGAACACTGAAGCTTTCTTT. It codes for CASSLATGQMNTEAFF.

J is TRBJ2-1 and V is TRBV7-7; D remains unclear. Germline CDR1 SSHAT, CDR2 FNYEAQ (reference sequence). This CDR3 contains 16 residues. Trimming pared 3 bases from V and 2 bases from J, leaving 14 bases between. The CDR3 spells CASSLTYDRTYNEQFF. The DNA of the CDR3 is TGTGCCAGCAGCTTGACATACGATCGAACCTACAATGAGCAGTTCTTC.

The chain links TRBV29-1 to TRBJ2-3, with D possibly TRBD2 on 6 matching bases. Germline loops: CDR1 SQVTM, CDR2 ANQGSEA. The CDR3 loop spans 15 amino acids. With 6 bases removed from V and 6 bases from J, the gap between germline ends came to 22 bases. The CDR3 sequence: CSVTLADLRPDTQYF. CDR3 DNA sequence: TGCAGCGTAACCTTAGCGGACTTACGTCCGGATACGCAGTATTTT.